The rows below give T cell receptor beta chains drawn from one sample of a study of pediatric ulcerative colitis. Sequencing was performed with immunoSEQ multiplex PCR; in TCRdb, only in-frame clones are kept and a portion is missing. The sample lists approximately 60,000 clones; roughly nine tenths were seen once. The sequenced sample consisted of blood. All receptors derive from a boy under 18 with severe ulcerative colitis. Each CDR3 is given with its conserved first and last residue. Fields, in order: D gene, clone size, J gene, V gene, CDR3 DNA, CDR3 protein. A D gene is named only where the DNA matches it firmly. Clone size appears in some rows only: once, few, many, or a class for an expanded clone.

D gene: NA
clone size: NA
J gene: TRBJ2-1
V gene: TRBV19
CDR3 DNA: TGTGCCAGTAGTCCCCAGCCGGGCCTCACGACCGATGAGCAGTTCTTC
CDR3 protein: CASSPQPGLTTDEQFF

D gene: TRBD1
clone size: NA
J gene: TRBJ1-1
V gene: TRBV11-2
CDR3 DNA: TGTGCCAGCAGCCCTCAGACAGGGGGCGTTGAAGCTTTCTTT
CDR3 protein: CASSPQTGGVEAFF

D gene: NA
clone size: few
J gene: TRBJ1-1
V gene: TRBV19
CDR3 DNA: TGTGCCAGTAGTATGATGGGGAACACTGAAGCTTTCTTT
CDR3 protein: CASSMMGNTEAFF

D gene: NA
clone size: few
J gene: TRBJ2-5
V gene: TRBV13
CDR3 DNA: TGTGCCAGCAGCTTAGGCCCGGGGTCCCAGTACTTC
CDR3 protein: CASSLGPGSQYF

D gene: NA
clone size: NA
J gene: TRBJ1-1
V gene: TRBV16
CDR3 DNA: TGTGCCAGCAGTCCCACAGAGAACACTGAAGCTTTCTTT
CDR3 protein: CASSPTENTEAFF

D gene: NA
clone size: NA
J gene: TRBJ2-1
V gene: TRBV7-2
CDR3 DNA: TGTGCCAGCAGCTTAGTCTGGGGAGCGGGCTACAATGAGCAGTTCTTC
CDR3 protein: CASSLVWGAGYNEQFF

D gene: NA
clone size: NA
J gene: TRBJ2-3
V gene: TRBV25-1
CDR3 DNA: TGTGCCAGCAGTCCCGACACGACTGACACAGATACGCAGTATTTT
CDR3 protein: CASSPDTTDTDTQYF

D gene: TRBD1
clone size: NA
J gene: TRBJ2-7
V gene: TRBV19
CDR3 DNA: TGTGCCTCTCAACCAGGGACAGGGAATTACGAGCAGTACTTC
CDR3 protein: CASQPGTGNYEQYF

D gene: NA
clone size: NA
J gene: TRBJ2-7
V gene: TRBV5-8
CDR3 DNA: TGTGCCAGCAGCCACAGGGATACCTACGAGCAGTACTTC
CDR3 protein: CASSHRDTYEQYF

D gene: NA
clone size: NA
J gene: TRBJ2-5
V gene: TRBV21-1
CDR3 DNA: TGTGCCAGCAGCACCGATTCCGGGACTTTGCAAGAGACCCAGTACTTC
CDR3 protein: CASSTDSGTLQETQYF

D gene: NA
clone size: once
J gene: TRBJ2-7
V gene: TRBV9
CDR3 DNA: TGTGCCAGCAGCGTAAGGATGGACTCCTACGAGCAGTACTTC
CDR3 protein: CASSVRMDSYEQYF

D gene: NA
clone size: NA
J gene: TRBJ1-2
V gene: TRBV9
CDR3 DNA: TGTGCCAGCAGCGTCGGACAGAGCTATGGCTACACCTTC
CDR3 protein: CASSVGQSYGYTF

D gene: TRBD1
clone size: NA
J gene: TRBJ1-3
V gene: TRBV9
CDR3 DNA: TGTGCCAGCAGCGCAGGGACAGGGGGGGGAAACACCATATATTTT
CDR3 protein: CASSAGTGGGNTIYF

D gene: NA
clone size: NA
J gene: TRBJ2-1
V gene: TRBV27
CDR3 DNA: TGTGCCAGCAGTTTACTTCCCGGGCTAGCGAGTGGTAATGAGCAGTTCTTC
CDR3 protein: CASSLLPGLASGNEQFF

D gene: TRBD2
clone size: NA
J gene: TRBJ2-7
V gene: TRBV23-1
CDR3 DNA: TGCGCCAGCAGCCGCTCTCTTTCGGGACTAGCGGGAGTTGAGCAGTACTTC
CDR3 protein: CASSRSLSGLAGVEQYF

D gene: TRBD2
clone size: once
J gene: TRBJ2-2
V gene: TRBV5-4
CDR3 DNA: TGTGCCAGCAGCTCAAGGACTAGCGCAAACACCGGGGAGCTGTTTTTT
CDR3 protein: CASSSRTSANTGELFF

D gene: TRBD1
clone size: NA
J gene: TRBJ2-7
V gene: TRBV19
CDR3 DNA: TGTGCCAGTAGTAGCGGACAGGTTTGGGGGAACGAGCAGTACTTC
CDR3 protein: CASSSGQVWGNEQYF

D gene: NA
clone size: once
J gene: TRBJ2-5
V gene: TRBV4-1
CDR3 DNA: TGCGCCAGCAGCCCGAGGGCCCCGTCGGAAGAGACCCAGTACTTC
CDR3 protein: CASSPRAPSEETQYF

D gene: TRBD2
clone size: NA
J gene: TRBJ2-1
V gene: TRBV5-1
CDR3 DNA: TGCGCCAGCCACGGTACGGGGGGGAGCTCCTACAATGAGCAGTTCTTC
CDR3 protein: CASHGTGGSSYNEQFF

D gene: NA
clone size: NA
J gene: TRBJ1-5
V gene: TRBV7-9
CDR3 DNA: TGTGCCAGCAGCGTAGGAGGGGGGGAAAGTCAGCCCCAGCATTTT
CDR3 protein: CASSVGGGESQPQHF

D gene: TRBD2
clone size: once
J gene: TRBJ2-1
V gene: TRBV11-1
CDR3 DNA: TGTGCCAGCAGCCCGGGACTACAAAACAATGAGCAGTTCTTC
CDR3 protein: CASSPGLQNNEQFF

D gene: NA
clone size: NA
J gene: TRBJ1-1
V gene: TRBV6-1
CDR3 DNA: TGTGCCAGCCACAGGGCGACTGAAGCTTTCTTT
CDR3 protein: CASHRATEAFF

D gene: NA
clone size: NA
J gene: TRBJ1-4
V gene: TRBV7-2
CDR3 DNA: TGTGCCAGCAGCTTAGCCCCAGGGGTAACTAATGAAAAACTGTTTTTT
CDR3 protein: CASSLAPGVTNEKLFF